This is a list of T cell receptor beta chains from one sample in a study of T cell repertoires in cytomegalovirus infection. A single record per CDR3 protein comes from TCRdb applying MiXCR to the reads. The profile shows 350,000 to 550,000 distinct CDR3 sequences, about a third of them singletons. The sample was PBMCs. Receptor source: a human donor in good health (CMV status not recorded). Some clones in this sample may be carry-over from other donors' samples. CDR3s include the opening cysteine and the closing phenylalanine or tryptophan. The D gene is left open where the match is weak. Only part of the rows carry a size: once, few, many, or a class if the clone is expanded.

few	.	TRBV29-1	TRBJ2-1	CSVNQGSNEQFF	TGCAGCGTGAACCAGGGTAGCAATGAGCAGTTCTTC
many	TRBD1	TRBV7-2	TRBJ1-4	CASMLDRGNEKLFF	TGTGCCAGCATGCTAGACAGGGGGAATGAAAAACTGTTTTTT
few	TRBD1	TRBV18	TRBJ2-1	CASSPEMTGGMVNEQFF	TGTGCCAGCTCACCGGAGATGACAGGGGGAATGGTAAATGAGCAGTTCTTC
many	.	TRBV7-8	TRBJ2-7	CASSFGGGVANEQYF	TGTGCCAGCAGCTTTGGAGGGGGGGTAGCAAACGAGCAGTACTTC
many	TRBD1	TRBV7-6	TRBJ1-2	CASSPGTGQRGYTF	TGTGCCAGCAGCCCCGGGACAGGGCAGAGGGGCTACACCTTC
many	TRBD2	TRBV12-3/TRBV12-4	TRBJ2-2	CAGGGGGELFF	TGTGCCGGGGGGGGTGGCGGGGAGCTGTTTTTT
medium-sized	TRBD1	TRBV7-8	TRBJ2-7	CASSLGQVVEQYF	TGTGCCAGCAGCCTGGGACAGGTGGTCGAGCAGTACTTC
.	.	TRBV3-1	TRBJ2-1	CASSQHGAVYNEQFF	TGTGCCAGCAGCCAACACGGGGCAGTCTACAATGAGCAGTTCTTC
.	.	TRBV6-1	TRBJ2-5	CASSEQPGLQETQYF	TGTGCCAGCAGTGAACAGCCCGGACTCCAAGAGACCCAGTACTTC
.	TRBD2	TRBV6-2/TRBV6-3	TRBJ2-1	CASSYYLGSGSSGNEQFF	TGTGCCAGCAGTTACTATTTGGGTAGCGGGTCTTCGGGCAATGAGCAGTTCTTC
few	.	TRBV20-1	TRBJ2-1	CSARDQWTQYNEQFF	TGCAGTGCTAGAGATCAATGGACACAGTACAATGAGCAGTTCTTC
.	.	TRBV20-1	TRBJ1-1	CSARDIGRRTEAFF	TGCAGTGCTAGAGATATAGGAAGAAGGACTGAAGCTTTCTTT
many	.	TRBV4-1	TRBJ2-7	CASSQELRYEQYF	TGCGCCAGCAGCCAAGAGCTTAGGTACGAGCAGTACTTC
.	TRBD1	TRBV19	TRBJ1-2	CATRTGKYGYTF	TGTGCCACCAGGACAGGAAAGTATGGCTACACCTTC
few	.	TRBV19	TRBJ1-3	CASSIGIQDSGNTIYF	TGTGCCAGTAGTATCGGTATCCAAGACTCTGGAAACACCATATATTTT
few	.	TRBV6-5	TRBJ2-2	CASSPRENTGELFF	TGTGCCAGCAGTCCTAGAGAGAACACCGGGGAGCTGTTTTTT
.	.	TRBV20-1	TRBJ2-5	CSATTKSGDQETQYF	TGCAGTGCTACCACCAAGAGCGGTGACCAAGAGACCCAGTACTTC
many	TRBD1	TRBV6-1	TRBJ1-1	CASSGGQGYTEAFF	TGTGCCAGCAGTGGGGGACAGGGGTACACTGAAGCTTTCTTT
few	TRBD1	TRBV5-5	TRBJ1-2	CASSTSSGTGVGGYTF	TGTGCCAGCAGCACAAGCTCCGGGACAGGGGTAGGAGGCTACACCTTC
.	.	TRBV7-9	TRBJ2-3	CASRHRIPSKETQYF	TGTGCCTCTCGGCATAGGATCCCTAGCAAAGAGACGCAGTATTTT
.	TRBD1	TRBV6-2/TRBV6-3	TRBJ1-5	CASTNTPTGVNQPQHF	TGTGCCAGCACCAATACCCCCACAGGGGTCAATCAGCCCCAGCATTTT
many	.	TRBV12-3/TRBV12-4	TRBJ1-1	CASSLAENTEAFF	TGTGCCAGCAGCTTAGCTGAGAACACTGAAGCTTTCTTT
many	.	TRBV7-2	TRBJ2-6	CASSFPGVRANVLTF	TGTGCCAGCAGCTTCCCCGGGGTCCGGGCCAACGTCCTGACTTTC
few	TRBD1	TRBV23-1	TRBJ2-3	CASSQFSRDSKSDTQYF	TGCGCCAGCAGTCAATTTTCCCGGGACAGCAAGTCAGATACGCAGTATTTT
many	.	TRBV6-6	TRBJ2-5	CASSYSSGPKVGQETQYF	TGTGCCAGCAGTTACTCGAGCGGGCCTAAAGTCGGCCAAGAGACCCAGTACTTC
few	TRBD1	TRBV7-4	TRBJ1-4	CASSVQQGGYEKLFF	TGTGCCAGCAGCGTTCAACAGGGGGGATATGAAAAACTGTTTTTT
few	.	TRBV11-1	TRBJ2-1	CASSPSGANNEQFF	TGTGCCAGCAGCCCCTCGGGGGCCAACAATGAGCAGTTCTTC